This T cell receptor beta chain was sequenced in a study of CD8 T cells in Susac syndrome. As controls, healthy donors matched for age and sex were used. Broader study findings: It was acknowledged by the study that relatively few individuals were included in its TCR sequencing and HLA analysis.

It was with random hexamers that about 0.45 to 1 ug RNA was reverse transcribed. The authors amplified TCR beta CDR3 across 54 Vbeta and 13 Jbeta using immunoSEQ multiplex PCR. Using its own MiXCR run on the immunoSEQ multiplex PCR reads, TCRdb lists one record per CDR3 protein. Here the sample spans fewer than 150,000 distinct CDR3 sequences, about 95% being singletons. Germline CDR1 reads KGHSH; CDR2 reads LQKENI. V was clipped by 3 bases and J by 2 bases, with 11 bases between them. This CDR3 has 14 residues. To note about this clonotype: Its antigen is not identified.

This chain joins TRBV18 and TRBJ2-7; tentative D call: TRBD2 (6 bases). The source is a human donor in good health. Material for sequencing was CD4+ T cells from PBMCs. Here the CDR3 DNA reads TGTGCCAGCTCACCGCCGACTAGAACCTACGAGCAGTACTTC. Protein: CASSPPTRTYEQYF. Complete variable domain (other parts from reference TRBV18 and TRBJ2-7): NAGVMQNPRHLVRRRGQEARLRCSPMKGHSHVYWYRQLPEEGLKFMVYLQKENIIDESGMPKERFSAEFPKEGPSILRIQQVVRGDSAAYFCASSPPTRTYEQYFGPGTRLTVT.